The 11 T cell receptor beta chains below all came from one sample that was sequenced in a study of vaccination and CD4 T cells after COVID-19. Their antigen targets remain unknown. Sequenced with the Oncomine TCR Beta short-read assay was DNA taken from cultured CD4+ T cells. TCRdb re-analysed the PCR reads in MiXCR, keeping a single row per CDR3 protein. The sample contains around 7,000 distinct CDR3 sequences, 46% of which appear only once. Treatment described: roughly ten-day PBMC culture with coronavirus spike peptide pools or control peptides (ViraFEST assay). An unexposed donor provided the CD4+ T cells, which were collected before the COVID-19 pandemic (2011-2018). Sequencing used CD4+ T cells from blood, cultured in vitro. Receptors were obtained from a human donor in good health.

V is TRBV7-9 and J is TRBJ1-2; possibly TRBD1 for D (5 bases). The V gene's germline CDR1 is SEHNR and CDR2 FQNEAQ (reference sequence). The CDR3 consists of 15 residues. Trimming took off 8 bases at V and 0 bases at J, with 16 bases between the two ends. The DNA of the CDR3 is TGTGCCAGCTCTTTTACAGGAGGAGCTAACTATGGCTACACCTTC. Translated, it gives CASSFTGGANYGYTF.

V usage is TRBV11-2 and J usage is TRBJ1-2, with D unresolved. The CDR3 spans 12 residues. The V and J ends lost 4 bases and 8 bases respectively, with 11 bases between them. Germline-derived CDR1 and CDR2 are SGHAT and FQNNGV. The CDR3 is CASSSQSWGYTF. The CDR3 DNA follows: TGTGCCAGCAGCTCACAGAGTTGGGGCTACACCTTC.

A few counts support this clonotype. The rearrangement uses TRBV10-3 and TRBJ1-1; D remains ambiguous. There are 17 residues in the CDR3. V lost 2 bases and J lost 6, with 22 bases in between. Germline V gene lookup returns CDR1 ENHRY and CDR2 SYGVKD. CDR3 region: CAISEPLHGLSWPEAFF. CDR3 DNA sequence: TGTGCCATCAGTGAGCCGCTTCATGGACTCAGCTGGCCTGAAGCTTTCTTT.

This clonotype was seen more than once but under ten times. The chain couples TRBV20-1 to TRBJ2-4; D gene uncertain. The germline V gene encodes CDR1 DFQATT and CDR2 SNEGSKA (reference sequence). Between the trimmed V and J ends, which lost 6 bases and 0 bases, there was a span of 9 bases. This CDR3 is 13 amino acids long. The CDR3 sequence: CSATVLAKNIQYF. CDR3 bases: TGCAGTGCCACAGTACTAGCCAAAAACATTCAGTACTTC.

This rearrangement joins TRBV6-1 to TRBJ1-2; D is perhaps TRBD1 (5 bases). CDR1 and CDR2 from the germline V gene are MNHNS and SASEGT. With 6 bases removed from V and 8 bases from J, the gap between germline ends came to 16 bases. This CDR3 comprises 13 residues. The CDR3 DNA follows: TGTGCCAGCAGGACATACGAGGGGCAAGGCTACACCTTC. Translated, it gives CASRTYEGQGYTF.

The V and J genes are TRBV28 and TRBJ1-5; D is unresolved. Germline loops: CDR1 MDHEN, CDR2 SYDVKM. This CDR3 has 15 amino acids. The V end lost 3 bases, the J end lost 0 bases, and 9 bases lay between the germline ends. The CDR3: CASSLAFYSNQPQHF. The CDR3 DNA reads as TGTGCCAGCAGTTTGGCCTTCTATAGCAATCAGCCCCAGCATTTT.

The chain recombines TRBV14 with TRBJ1-6, with D unclear. Germline loops: CDR1 SGHDN, CDR2 FVKESK. Deletions cut 0 bases from V and 0 bases from J, with 3 bases between. This CDR3 is 15 amino acids long. The chain's CDR3 is CASSQDSSYNSPLHF. CDR3 DNA sequence: TGTGCCAGCAGCCAAGACAGCTCCTATAATTCACCCCTCCACTTT.

This clonotype has just one count. The gene calls are TRBV2 and TRBJ1-5; D unclear. The V end was cut by 0 bases, the J end by 4 bases, with 10 bases between. The CDR3 spans 15 residues. Germline values: CDR1 SNHLY, CDR2 FYNNEI. CDR3 in amino acids: CASSEAWGGNQPQHF. In DNA, the CDR3 is TGTGCCAGCAGTGAAGCGTGGGGAGGAAATCAGCCCCAGCATTTT.

The genes are TRBV19 and TRBJ1-5; unclear D gene. The CDR3 loop spans 14 amino acids. Germline assignment: CDR1 LNHDA and CDR2 SQIVND (reference sequence). Trimming removed 0 bases from V and 2 bases from J, with 5 bases in between. CDR3 sequence (DNA): TGTGCCAGTAGTATAGAGTTGGGCAATCAGCCCCAGCATTTT. This encodes CASSIELGNQPQHF.

This clonotype was observed a few times. The gene calls are TRBV20-1 and TRBJ1-5; 10 nucleotides line up with TRBD1. CDR1 and CDR2 from the germline V gene are DFQATT and SNEGSKA (reference sequence). The junction had 2 bases not matched to a gene; V was cut back by 5 bases and J by 4 bases. CDR3 length: 13 amino acids. DNA for the CDR3: TGCAGTGCTCCGGGACAGGGGAATCAGCCCCAGCATTTT. Its translation is CSAPGQGNQPQHF.

This chain joins TRBV19 and TRBJ1-6; 8 bases align to TRBD1. Per the germline V gene, CDR1 is LNHDA and CDR2 is SQIVND (reference sequence). CDR3 length equals 15 residues. Trimming removed 7 bases from V and 8 bases from J; junction bases left unmatched: 10. This chain's CDR3 is CASTEIQGEDSPLHF. CDR3 sequence (DNA): TGTGCCAGTACGGAGATACAGGGGGAGGATTCACCCCTCCACTTT.